What follows are 10 T cell receptor beta chains derived from one specimen sequenced in a study of Ad26.COV2.S vaccination and SARS-CoV-2 variants (dated by TCRdb to the early 2020s). Sample treatment or condition, as interpreted from the label and publication: about 20 received Ad26.COV2.S at low or high dose, single or two shots; several received placebo; per-sample allocation not given. Repertoires of vaccine and placebo recipients were sequenced from samples taken on day 63 after the first injection. Libraries were prepared through the immunoSEQ multiplex PCR assay. TCRdb's version of the immuneACCESS table is confined to in-frame rearrangements and falls short of the full clone set. An unresolved V gene accounts for under half of the shortfall where checked; the remainder is of unknown origin. The sample records over 400,000 clones, roughly 91% of which are singletons. The top ten clonotypes cover about 4.1% of the sample.

The sample was peripheral blood, taken in a trial of Ad26.COV2.S vaccine versus placebo. These receptors were collected from a person aged 18-65 years who received the Ad26.COV2.S COVID-19 vaccine or a placebo.

This chain joins TRBV18 and TRBJ2-7; 10 bases agree with TRBD2. Germline V CDR1 and CDR2: KGHSH, LQKENI. Losses at the gene ends were 2 bases for V and 3 bases for J; bases not matched to a gene: 1. This CDR3 comprises 14 residues. CDR3 protein: CASSPTSGVYEQYF. In DNA, the CDR3 is TGTGCCAGCTCACCAACTAGCGGGGTCTACGAGCAGTACTTC.

The rearrangement uses TRBV29-1 and TRBJ2-1, with 12 bases aligning to TRBD1. V lost 3 bases, J lost 8 bases, and 5 bases stayed unmatched. The CDR3 extends over 14 amino acids. Looked up from germline, CDR1 is SQVTM and CDR2 is ANQGSEA. In nucleotides, the CDR3 is TGCAGCGTTGACGGGACAGGGGGCTTTGATGAGCAGTTCTTC. Encoded protein: CSVDGTGGFDEQFF.

This chain links TRBV30 with TRBJ2-1; 10 nucleotides align to TRBD2. The ends lost 0 bases at V and 7 bases at J; junction bases unmatched: 6. CDR3 length equals 15 residues. Germline assignment: CDR1 GTSNPN and CDR2 SVGIG (reference sequence). The CDR3: CAWSVQTSGNNEQFF. In DNA, the CDR3 is TGTGCCTGGAGTGTACAAACTAGCGGGAATAATGAGCAGTTCTTC.

This rearrangement joins TRBV27 to TRBJ2-1; D is perhaps TRBD1 (6 bases). The germline CDR1 and CDR2 sequences are MNHEY and SMNVEV (reference sequence). This CDR3 contains 13 residues. Trimming stripped 6 bases from V and 7 bases from J, with 13 bases between. The CDR3 loop reads CASSPPQGNEQFF. CDR3 DNA sequence: TGTGCCAGCAGCCCACCCCAGGGGAATGAGCAGTTCTTC.

This chain uses TRBV4-1 with TRBJ1-5, with 8 bases identical to TRBD1. CDR3 length: 16 amino acids. The germline V gene encodes CDR1 MGHRA and CDR2 YSYEKL. V shed 4 bases and J 5 bases; nucleotides not matched to a gene: 10. In DNA form, the CDR3 reads TGCGCCAGCAGCCTACGACCTGACAGGGGAGATCAGCCCCAGCATTTT. Residues: CASSLRPDRGDQPQHF.

V and J are TRBV4-2 and TRBJ2-6, with 7 positions matching TRBD1. There are 21 residues in the CDR3. The germline V gene has CDR1 LGHNA and CDR2 YNFKEQ. V shed 0 bases, J shed 0 bases, and the junction held 14 bases outside the gene matches. CDR3 loop: CASSQDRQGGALNSGANVLTF. The CDR3 region has the DNA TGTGCCAGCAGCCAAGATCGACAGGGTGGTGCCCTCAACTCTGGGGCCAACGTCCTGACTTTC.

In the case of this clone: The sample contains more than one DNA sequence encoding this CDR3. The chain employs TRBV9 and TRBJ2-7; 8 nucleotides line up with TRBD2. The germline V gene has CDR1 SGDLS and CDR2 YYNGEE. The junction had 3 bases not matched to a gene; V was cut back by 0 bases and J by 4 bases. CDR3 length equals 14 residues. The CDR3 loop reads CASSVAGGPYEQYF. CDR3 coding DNA: TGTGCCAGCAGCGTAGCGGGAGGGCCTTACGAGCAGTACTTC.

The gene calls are TRBV9 and TRBJ2-7; tentatively, D is TRBD1 or TRBD2 (5 bases each). Between the trimmed V and J ends, which lost 3 bases and 3 bases, there was a span of 10 bases. The CDR3 runs to 13 residues. Germline V lookup: CDR1 SGDLS, CDR2 YYNGEE. CDR3 sequence: CASSGDGLYEQYF. The CDR3 region has the DNA TGTGCCAGCAGCGGGGACGGACTCTACGAGCAGTACTTC. Drawing the rest from reference TRBV9 and TRBJ2-7, the complete variable domain is DSGVTQTPKHLITATGQRVTLRCSPRSGDLSVYWYQQSLDQGLQFLIQYYNGEERAKGNILERFSAQQFPDLHSELNLSSLELGDSALYFCASSGDGLYEQYFGPGTRLTVT.

The chain is built from TRBV27 and TRBJ2-7; 10 bases are a match to TRBD1. Losses at the gene ends were 1 base for V and 2 bases for J; bases not matched to a gene: 8. The germline V gene encodes CDR1 MNHEY and CDR2 SMNVEV (reference sequence). The CDR3 consists of 17 residues. The CDR3 sequence is CASSLYFGQGGPYEQYF. The DNA for the CDR3 is TGTGCCAGCAGTTTATATTTCGGACAGGGGGGGCCCTACGAGCAGTACTTC.

This clone occurred once. The chain uses TRBV5-1 and TRBJ2-7, with D unclear. Between the trimmed V and J ends, which lost 4 bases and 5 bases, there was a span of 16 bases. From germline, CDR1 is SGHRS and CDR2 YFSETQ. The CDR3 extends over 14 amino acids. The CDR3 reads CASSLLSASNEQYF. CDR3 DNA sequence: TGCGCCAGCAGCCTTCTTTCAGCGTCGAACGAGCAGTACTTC.